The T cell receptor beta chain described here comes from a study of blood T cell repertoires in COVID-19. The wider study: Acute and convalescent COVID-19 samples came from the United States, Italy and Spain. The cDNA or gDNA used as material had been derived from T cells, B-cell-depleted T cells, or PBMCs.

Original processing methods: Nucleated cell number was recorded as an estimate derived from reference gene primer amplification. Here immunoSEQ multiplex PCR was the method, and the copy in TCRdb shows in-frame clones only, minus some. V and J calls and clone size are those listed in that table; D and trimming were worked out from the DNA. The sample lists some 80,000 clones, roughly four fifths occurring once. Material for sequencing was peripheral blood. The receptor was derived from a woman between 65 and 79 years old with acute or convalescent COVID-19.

CDR3 sequence reads: CASSASGRAYEQYF. The CDR3 nucleotides read TGCGCCAGCAGTGCTAGCGGGAGGGCCTACGAGCAGTACTTC. This chain links TRBV10-1 with TRBJ2-7, with 12 bases that match TRBD2. V was clipped by 4 bases and J by 2 bases; unmatched bases: 0. CDR1 is WNHNN, CDR2 SYGVQD, per germline (reference sequence). The CDR3 is 14 residues long.